This T cell receptor beta chain was sequenced in a study of blood T cell repertoires in COVID-19. Study context: The United States, Italy and Spain supplied acute and convalescent COVID-19 samples. PBMCs, B-cell-depleted T cells, or T cells provided the cDNA or gDNA that made up the material.

Germline V gene lookup returns CDR1 MDHEN and CDR2 SYDVKM. The V and J ends lost 7 bases and 2 bases respectively, with 16 bases between them. This CDR3 contains 15 residues. Membership in each cohort depended on participant-reported clinical history. Exposed enrollees encountered a COVID-19 case at some point within 2 weeks before study entry. The data were produced by immunoSEQ multiplex PCR, yet TCRdb's version contains in-frame clones alone and is incomplete. The sample has 200,000 to 250,000 clones; about 87% are singletons. This clone appeared once. The clonotype was recovered from a woman in her twenties or thirties who had been exposed to COVID-19. The chain is built from TRBV28 and TRBJ2-3; tentative D call: TRBD1 (5 bases). Sequences were obtained from PBMCs or T cells enriched from blood (not recorded which). The CDR3 is CASTQGFLTTDTQYF. The CDR3 region has the DNA TGTGCCAGCACTCAGGGATTTTTGACCACAGATACGCAGTATTTT.